The present TCR beta chain was sequenced within a study of cytomegalovirus exposure and HLA in healthy donors. Germline CDR1 SGHRS, CDR2 YFSETQ. The CDR3 is 16 residues long. V lost 1 base, J lost 3 bases, and 17 bases lay in between. Some clones are missing from TCRdb's copy, which holds only in-frame ones; the method was immunoSEQ multiplex PCR. The table has nearly 200,000 clones, 84% seen once. The chain combines TRBV5-1 with TRBJ2-7; D perhaps matches TRBD2 (5 bases). The TCR sequence derives from a woman aged 25 to 39 in good health and CMV-seropositive. The material sequenced was PBMCs. CDR3 coding DNA: TGCGCCAGCAGCTTGAATAGTCCTCCGGGGATCTACGAGCAGTACTTC. Translating gives CASSLNSPPGIYEQYF.